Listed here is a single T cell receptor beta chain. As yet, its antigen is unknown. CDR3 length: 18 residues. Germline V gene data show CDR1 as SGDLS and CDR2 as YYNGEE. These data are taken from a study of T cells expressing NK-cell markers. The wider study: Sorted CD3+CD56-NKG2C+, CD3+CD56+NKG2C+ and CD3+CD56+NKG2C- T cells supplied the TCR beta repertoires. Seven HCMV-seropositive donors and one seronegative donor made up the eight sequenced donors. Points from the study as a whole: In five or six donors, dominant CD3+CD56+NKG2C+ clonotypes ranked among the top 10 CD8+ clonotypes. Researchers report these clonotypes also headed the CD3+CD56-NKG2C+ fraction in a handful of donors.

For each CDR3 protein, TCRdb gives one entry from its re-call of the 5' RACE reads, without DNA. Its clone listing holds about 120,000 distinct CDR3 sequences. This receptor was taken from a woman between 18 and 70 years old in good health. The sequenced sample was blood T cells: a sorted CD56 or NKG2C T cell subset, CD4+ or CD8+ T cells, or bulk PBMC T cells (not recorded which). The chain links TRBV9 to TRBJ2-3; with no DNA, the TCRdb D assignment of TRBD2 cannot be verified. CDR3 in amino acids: CASSAGTSGRRGTDTQYF.